This T cell receptor beta chain was captured by sequencing in a study of T cell responses to AZD1222 COVID-19 vaccine. Notes on the study in general: Dominant at 160-218 and 743-854, vaccine-associated CD4 TCRs also spanned spike. Nearly half of spike-specific TCRs reportedly go after variant regions that carry no mutations.

This clone was seen a single time. Its specificity is unknown. Data came from immunoSEQ multiplex PCR; TCRdb stores just in-frame clones and leaves some out. The data contain about 130,000 clones, approximately 84% of them singletons. V lost 7 bases and J 4 bases, leaving 8 bases between the germline ends. CDR1 is SNHLY and CDR2 is FYNNEI in the germline V gene. The CDR3 totals 11 residues. The specimen comprised peripheral blood, sampled on day 0 of AZD1222 vaccination. This TCR came from an adult in good health. The V and J genes are TRBV2 and TRBJ2-7; perhaps D is TRBD1 or TRBD2 (5 bases each). CDR3 coding DNA: TGTGCCAGCACGAGGGGTTACGAGCAGTACTTC. Protein product: CASTRGYEQYF. Drawing the rest from reference TRBV2 and TRBJ2-7, the complete variable domain is EPEVTQTPSHQVTQMGQEVILRCVPISNHLYFYWYRQILGQKVEFLVSFYNNEISEKSEIFDDQFSVERPDGSNFTLKIRSTKLEDSAMYFCASTRGYEQYFGPGTRLTVT.